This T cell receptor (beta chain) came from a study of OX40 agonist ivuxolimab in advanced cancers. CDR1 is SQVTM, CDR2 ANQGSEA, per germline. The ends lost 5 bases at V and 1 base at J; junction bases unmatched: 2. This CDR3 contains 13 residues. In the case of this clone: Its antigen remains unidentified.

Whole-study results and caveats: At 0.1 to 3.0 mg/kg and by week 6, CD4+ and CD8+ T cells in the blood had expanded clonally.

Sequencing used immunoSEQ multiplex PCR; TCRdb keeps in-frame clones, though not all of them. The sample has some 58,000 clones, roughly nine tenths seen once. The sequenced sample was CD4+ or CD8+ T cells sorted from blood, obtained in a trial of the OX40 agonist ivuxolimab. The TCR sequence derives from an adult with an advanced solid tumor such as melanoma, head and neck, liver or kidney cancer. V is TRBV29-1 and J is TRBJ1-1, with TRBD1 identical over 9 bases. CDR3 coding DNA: TGCAGCGTTACGACAGGGGGGAACACTGAAGCTTTCTTT. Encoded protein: CSVTTGGNTEAFF.